This entry lists 12 T cell receptor beta chains sequenced from one sample in a study of T-cell reconstitution after alpha-beta-depleted transplantation in children. A library of TCRbeta sequences, prepared with unique molecular identifiers, was generated. MiXCR, applied by TCRdb to the PCR reads, yields one record per CDR3 protein. The sample has about 6,100 distinct CDR3 sequences, 16% seen once. Sample: PBMCs, mostly from graft donor cells, taken 60 days after TCRalphabeta/CD19-depleted stem cell transplant. All receptors come from a male patient younger than 18 who had a stem cell transplant for acute myeloid leukemia, so the T cells may come from the graft donor.

This clonotype is labeled large (0.1 to 1%). This chain links TRBV15 with TRBJ2-7; TRBD1 aligns across 9 bases. The V gene's germline CDR1 is LNHNV and CDR2 YYDKDF (reference sequence). V dropped 0 bases and J dropped 3; count of bases not matched to a gene: 6. The CDR3 loop spans 16 amino acids. Written as DNA, the CDR3 is TGTGCCACCAGCAGAGATGGACAGGGGAGGGACTACGAGCAGTACTTC. Its translation: CATSRDGQGRDYEQYF.

There are a few counts of this clonotype. One junction end disagrees with the germline gene, perhaps due to a read error. The chain is built from TRBV12-3 or TRBV12-4 and TRBJ1-3; D is ambiguous. The CDR3 spans 15 residues. CDR3 sequence: CASSYGPSSGNTIYF. In DNA, the CDR3 is TGTGCCAGCAGCTATGGACCGAGCTCTGGGAACACCATATATTTT.

This clonotype was observed a handful of times. The CDR3 sequence is CASSLRGGWSTEAFF. Written as DNA, the CDR3 is TGTGCCAGCAGTTTAAGAGGGGGTTGGAGCACTGAAGCTTTCTTT. The chain links TRBV27 to TRBJ1-1; perhaps TRBD1 as D (6 bases). With 2 bases removed from V and 4 bases from J, the gap between germline ends came to 14 bases. The CDR3 has 15 residues. Germline CDR1 MNHEY, CDR2 SMNVEV (reference sequence).

Sample share makes this clonotype medium-sized. The rearrangement uses TRBV12-3 or TRBV12-4 and TRBJ2-6; 7 nucleotides agree with TRBD1. The CDR3 spans 15 residues. The junction had 3 bases not matched to a gene; V was cut back by 5 bases and J by 2 bases. CDR3 residues: CASSQTGTGANVLTF. The CDR3 DNA sequence: TGTGCCAGCAGTCAGACAGGGACTGGGGCCAACGTCCTGACTTTC.

This clonotype was counted once. A read error is possible here, since a much larger clone lies one base away. This chain connects TRBV6-1 to TRBJ2-3; TRBD1 aligns across 7 bases. The CDR3 consists of 14 residues. The V gene's germline CDR1 is MNHNS and CDR2 SASEGT. The CDR3 sequence: CASRKTGNTDTHYF. The CDR3 DNA reads TGTGCCAGCAGAAAGACAGGGAACACAGATACGCACTATTTT.

Sample share makes this clonotype medium-sized. This chain uses TRBV7-9 with TRBJ2-5; 10 bases agree with TRBD2. There are 15 residues in the CDR3. Germline CDR1 reads SEHNR; CDR2 reads FQNEAQ (reference sequence). With V trimmed by 3 bases and J by 0 bases, 1 base remained unmatched. As DNA, the CDR3 is TGTGCCAGCAGCTTGACTAGCGGGTACCAAGAGACCCAGTACTTC. Encoded protein: CASSLTSGYQETQYF.

This clonotype is labeled medium-sized. The V gene is TRBV11-2, the J gene TRBJ2-1; maybe TRBD2 (7 bases). The CDR3 has 17 amino acids. The V end was cut by 0 bases, the J end by 1 base, with 13 bases between. Germline loops: CDR1 SGHAT, CDR2 FQNNGV. The CDR3 DNA follows: TGTGCCAGCAGCTTAGAAGGGGGGAGGGCGTCCTACAATGAGCAGTTCTTC. Translating it yields CASSLEGGRASYNEQFF.

Relative to its sample, this clonotype is medium-sized. This chain joins TRBV7-2 and TRBJ2-7, with 12 nucleotides matching TRBD2. J was trimmed by 6 bases and V by 4 bases; bases with no gene match: 13. Germline V gene data show CDR1 as SGHTA and CDR2 as FQGNSA. This CDR3 is 17 amino acids long. The CDR3 bases are TGTGCCAGCAGCTCCCCCGGGACTAGCGGGCCAGGAGCCGAGCAGTACTTC. This translates into CASSSPGTSGPGAEQYF. Full variable domain (remainder filled in from reference TRBV7-2 and TRBJ2-7): GAGVSQSPSNKVTEKGKDVELRCDPISGHTALYWYRQSLGQGLEFLIYFQGNSAPDKSGLPSDRFSAERTGGSVSTLTIQRTQQEDSAVYLCASSSPGTSGPGAEQYFGPGTRLTVT.

As concerns this clonotype: A clone one base away is much larger, so this may be a read error. The chain links TRBV7-2 to TRBJ2-7; 7 nucleotides align to TRBD2. Germline V gene lookup returns CDR1 SGHTA and CDR2 FQGNSA. The CDR3 has 15 residues. CDR3: CASTPKGAGTYDQYF. DNA for the CDR3: TGTGCCAGCACCCCGAAGGGAGCGGGGACCTACGACCAGTACTTC. The full variable domain, rest sourced from reference TRBV7-2 and TRBJ2-7, is GAGVSQSPSNKVTEKGKDVELRCDPISGHTALYWYRQSLGQGLEFLIYFQGNSAPDKSGLPSDRFSAERTGGSVSTLTIQRTQQEDSAVYLCASTPKGAGTYDQYFGPGTRLTVT.

There are a few counts of this clonotype. This chain joins TRBV18 and TRBJ1-1; the match to TRBD1 covers 7 bases. Per the germline V gene, CDR1 is KGHSH and CDR2 is LQKENI. J was trimmed by 3 bases and V by 2 bases; bases with no gene match: 6. The CDR3 is 15 residues long. CDR3 sequence (DNA): TGTGCCAGCTCACCAGCGACAGGGTCGTACACTGAAGCTTTCTTT. This gives the protein CASSPATGSYTEAFF.

This clonotype was seen a handful of times. This chain joins TRBV3-1 and TRBJ2-1; D perhaps matches TRBD2 (6 bases). From germline, CDR1 is LGHDT and CDR2 YNNKEL (reference sequence). The length of the CDR3 is 15 residues. V was clipped by 4 bases and J by 4 bases, with 14 bases between them. The CDR3 loop reads CASSPAGTWYNEQFF. The CDR3 bases are TGTGCCAGCAGCCCAGCCGGGACTTGGTACAATGAGCAGTTCTTC.

The genes are TRBV23-1 and TRBJ2-3; weak D call: TRBD2 (6 bases). TRBV23-1 is marked as an open reading frame, function uncertain. The CDR3 contains 15 residues. Trimming took 0 bases from V and 4 from J, leaving 11 bases between them. CDR3 bases: TGCGCCAGCAGTCAATCCTACTCGGGGGCAGATACGCAGTATTTT. Translated: CASSQSYSGADTQYF.